Below are 9 T cell receptor beta chains sequenced from a single sample in a study of OX40 agonist ivuxolimab in advanced cancers. Assay: immunoSEQ multiplex PCR; the TCRdb copy retains only in-frame clones and omits some. The sample lists approximately 130,000 clones, 90% occurring once. The sequencing used CD4+ or CD8+ T cells sorted from blood, collected in a trial of the OX40 agonist ivuxolimab. All receptors come from an adult with an advanced solid tumor such as melanoma, head and neck, liver or kidney cancer.

The genes are TRBV28 and TRBJ2-3, with 8 bases that match TRBD2. The CDR3 has 15 residues. J lost 2 bases, V lost 5 bases, and 6 bases had no gene match. Germline V CDR1 and CDR2: MDHEN, SYDVKM. This CDR3 reads CASSPETSATDTQYF. CDR3 sequence (DNA): TGTGCCAGCAGTCCCGAGACTAGCGCCACAGATACGCAGTATTTT. Full variable domain (outside the CDR3, taken from reference TRBV28 and TRBJ2-3): DVKVTQSSRYLVKRTGEKVFLECVQDMDHENMFWYRQDPGLGLRLIYFSYDVKMKEKGDIPEGYSVSREKKERFSLILESASTNQTSMYLCASSPETSATDTQYFGPGTRLTVL.

The chain is built from TRBV11-3 and TRBJ1-1, with 9 nucleotides matching TRBD1. Trimming took 1 base from V and 1 from J; bases not matched to a gene: 4. Germline V CDR1 and CDR2: SGHNT, YENEEA. CDR3 length: 16 residues. The CDR3: CASSLAPGQGNTEAFF. CDR3 bases: TGTGCCAGCAGCTTAGCACCGGGACAGGGGAACACTGAAGCTTTCTTT.

The V gene is TRBV15, the J gene TRBJ2-7; 8 nucleotides align to TRBD1. The CDR3 totals 16 residues. V shed 0 bases, J shed 6 bases, and the junction held 10 bases outside the gene matches. Germline V CDR1 and CDR2: LNHNV, YYDKDF (reference sequence). The CDR3 coding sequence is TGTGCCACCAGCAGAGATAAGGGGCAGGGGGCTGTCGAGCAGTACTTC. It translates to CATSRDKGQGAVEQYF.

CDR3 region: CASSWFTTGMGEQYF. The CDR3 nucleotides read TGTGCCAGCAGCTGGTTCACGACAGGGATGGGCGAGCAGTACTTC. This chain joins TRBV7-3 and TRBJ2-7, with 7 bases lining up with TRBD1. Germline lookup yields CDR1 SGHTA and CDR2 FQGTGA. This CDR3 contains 15 residues. V trimming: 4 bases; J trimming: 6 bases; junction bases outside the gene matches: 12.

The genes are TRBV2 and TRBJ2-1; 7 bases are shared with TRBD2. Germline-derived CDR1 and CDR2 are SNHLY and FYNNEI. J was trimmed by 1 base and V by 5 bases; bases with no gene match: 5. The CDR3 covers 15 residues. The CDR3 sequence is CASSLSGWSYNEQFF. The DNA for the CDR3 is TGTGCCAGCAGTCTTAGCGGGTGGTCCTACAATGAGCAGTTCTTC. Full variable domain (rest looked up from reference TRBV2 and TRBJ2-1): EPEVTQTPSHQVTQMGQEVILRCVPISNHLYFYWYRQILGQKVEFLVSFYNNEISEKSEIFDDQFSVERPDGSNFTLKIRSTKLEDSAMYFCASSLSGWSYNEQFFGPGTRLTVL.

V usage is TRBV5-6 and J usage is TRBJ2-5, with TRBD1 as a possible D gene (6 bases). Trimming cost V 4 bases and J 4 bases, with 14 bases left between them. The CDR3 totals 14 residues. CDR1 and CDR2 (germline): SGHDT, YYEEEE. The CDR3 is CASSGGRGGETQYF. The CDR3 coding sequence is TGTGCCAGCAGCGGTGGCAGGGGTGGAGAGACCCAGTACTTC.

This clone has only one observation. The rearrangement joins TRBV23-1 to TRBJ1-1, with D hard to call. TRBV23-1 has ORF status, its function being uncertain. Trimming stripped 7 bases from V and 2 bases from J, with 8 bases between. The CDR3 is 12 residues long. The CDR3 DNA is TGCGCCAGCACTCACATAAACACTGAAGCTTTCTTT. Amino acid sequence: CASTHINTEAFF.

Here the CDR3 reads CASSDQNLNEQFF. The CDR3 DNA sequence: TGTGCCAGCAGTGACCAAAACCTCAATGAGCAGTTCTTC. The V gene is TRBV6-4, the J gene TRBJ2-1; D unclear. The CDR3 covers 13 residues. Germline loops: CDR1 MRHNA, CDR2 SNTAGT. V lost 2 bases, J lost 6 bases, and 8 bases lay in between.

This chain connects TRBV4-2 to TRBJ1-5; maybe TRBD1 (6 bases). This CDR3 is 15 amino acids long. The V end was cut by 0 bases, the J end by 5 bases, with 11 bases between. CDR1 is LGHNA, CDR2 YNFKEQ, per germline. CDR3 sequence reads: CASSQEGQQYQPQHF. CDR3 sequence (DNA): TGTGCCAGCAGCCAAGAAGGACAGCAGTATCAGCCCCAGCATTTT.